These T cell receptor beta chains were read from a single sample in a study of cytomegalovirus exposure and HLA in healthy donors. Sequenced by immunoSEQ multiplex PCR; TCRdb stores in-frame clones only, minus some. Among some 130,000 clones listed, roughly 80% were seen once. The sequencing sample was made of PBMCs. Receptors originate from a male donor in good health and CMV-seropositive. CDR3s include the opening cysteine and the closing phenylalanine or tryptophan. D genes are given only for firm matches. For some rows the clone size is stated as once, few or many, or as a class when expanded; others skip it.

v_call	d_call	clone_size	j_call	cdr3_aa	cdr3_nt
TRBV7-2	TRBD2	.	TRBJ2-7	CASSLVTSGSYEQYF	TGTGCCAGCAGCTTAGTAACTAGCGGGAGCTACGAGCAGTACTTC
TRBV7-9	TRBD2	.	TRBJ2-3	CASSFSGSPDTQYF	TGTGCCAGCAGCTTTAGCGGGAGCCCAGATACGCAGTATTTT
TRBV5-6	.	.	TRBJ2-5	CASSSTSQETQYF	TGTGCCAGCAGCAGTACCAGCCAAGAGACCCAGTACTTC
TRBV4-3	TRBD1	few	TRBJ1-1	CASSQGRQGAGNTEAFF	TGCGCCAGCAGCCAAGGACGACAGGGGGCGGGGAACACTGAAGCTTTCTTT
TRBV7-8	.	.	TRBJ2-7	CASSFETNIYEQYF	TGTGCCAGCAGCTTCGAGACAAATATCTACGAGCAGTACTTC
TRBV5-1	TRBD1	few	TRBJ1-1	CASSLGTADEAFF	TGCGCCAGCAGCCTAGGGACAGCGGATGAAGCTTTCTTT
TRBV7-3	.	.	TRBJ2-3	CASSSQAAASTDTQYF	TGTGCCAGCAGCTCCCAGGCAGCAGCCAGCACAGATACGCAGTATTTT
TRBV7-9	.	.	TRBJ2-1	CASSVTILSSYNEQFF	TGTGCCAGCAGCGTGACTATTCTCAGCTCCTACAATGAGCAGTTCTTC
TRBV6-1	TRBD2	.	TRBJ2-7	CASSEALLGGDYYEQYF	TGTGCCAGCAGTGAAGCGCTTCTGGGAGGGGATTACTACGAGCAGTACTTC
TRBV4-3	.	.	TRBJ2-7	CASSQQPTAYEQYF	TGCGCCAGCAGCCAACAGCCGACAGCCTACGAGCAGTACTTC
TRBV20-1	.	.	TRBJ2-7	CSPGVSYEQYF	TGCAGTCCAGGCGTCTCCTACGAGCAGTACTTC
TRBV2	.	once	TRBJ1-5	CASSEWEGEPNQPQHF	TGTGCCAGCAGTGAATGGGAGGGGGAGCCTAATCAGCCCCAGCATTTT
TRBV19	.	.	TRBJ2-4	CASSTGWDIQYF	TGTGCCAGTTCCACGGGTTGGGACATTCAGTACTTC
TRBV19	TRBD1	.	TRBJ1-5	CASSTSQGVNQPQHF	TGTGCCAGTAGTACCTCACAGGGGGTCAATCAGCCCCAGCATTTT
TRBV5-1	TRBD2	few	TRBJ2-5	CASSLVAGPQETQYF	TGCGCCAGCAGCTTGGTAGCGGGGCCCCAAGAGACCCAGTACTTC
TRBV7-2	TRBD2	.	TRBJ2-3	CASSWDSGGSTQYF	TGTGCCAGCAGCTGGGACTCGGGAGGGAGTACGCAGTATTTT
TRBV29-1	TRBD1	once	TRBJ1-2	CSVGFRQGDGYTF	TGCAGCGTAGGATTTCGACAGGGGGACGGCTACACCTTC
TRBV7-2	TRBD2	.	TRBJ2-1	CASSSRGSGSIHEQFF	TGTGCCAGCAGCTCTCGGGGGAGCGGGAGTATCCATGAGCAGTTCTTC
TRBV5-1	.	.	TRBJ2-3	CASSLGGGSRTDTQYF	TGCGCCAGCAGCTTGGGTGGGGGCAGCCGCACAGATACGCAGTATTTT
TRBV28	.	once	TRBJ1-5	CASRGVGHQPQHF	TGTGCCAGCAGGGGAGTGGGCCATCAGCCCCAGCATTTT
TRBV28	.	.	TRBJ2-7	CASSLLAYEQYF	TGTGCCAGCAGTTTGCTAGCCTACGAGCAGTACTTC